This TCR beta chain comes out of a study of metastatic and nonmetastatic thyroid tumors. Across the whole study: The authors compared repertoires across blood and tumor or nodule tissue from malignant and benign thyroid patients.

Among the patients, none had received any treatment before thyroid surgery. This clone showed up many times. With MiXCR, TCRdb called clones anew from the PCR reads. The sample has some 36,000 clones; roughly 15% are singletons. The CDR3 has 14 amino acids. Germline CDR1 reads SNHLY; CDR2 reads FYNNEI. Trimming cost V 6 bases and J 4 bases, with 12 bases left between them. The chain carries TRBV2 and TRBJ2-2; possibly TRBD2 for D (7 bases). The source material was blood. This sequence was found in a male donor with papillary thyroid cancer or a benign thyroid nodule (not recorded which). Some clones in this sample may be carry-over from other donors' samples. This chain's CDR3 is CASSSGEGTGELFF. The CDR3 region has the DNA TGTGCCAGCAGCTCAGGGGAGGGCACCGGGGAGCTGTTTTTT.